This T cell receptor beta chain was sequenced during a study of T cells in localized non-small cell lung cancer. This CDR3 is built from 14 residues. V was pared by 5 bases and J by 0 bases, with 9 bases between. Per germline, CDR1 LGHNT and CDR2 FRNRAP. This table comes from immunoSEQ multiplex PCR, and its TCRdb copy is limited to in-frame clones, with some not included. Here the sample spans 2,500 to 3,000 clones, about 20% being singletons. The sequence derives from a male donor at least 60 years old with stage II squamous cell lung carcinoma. The gene calls are TRBV12-5 and TRBJ2-3, with D possibly TRBD1 on 6 matching bases. The sample in question was lung tumor tissue, obtained before any cancer treatment. Written as DNA, the CDR3 is TGTGCTAGTGGTCAAGGACAGAGCACAGATACGCAGTATTTT. The encoded protein is CASGQGQSTDTQYF.